Listed here is a single T cell receptor (beta chain). Antigen specificity is unknown. A read error may account for a junction end that differs from germline. Clones were sequenced by immunoSEQ multiplex PCR, and TCRdb holds only the in-frame ones, with some missing. The sample has approximately 120,000 clones; 75% to 85% are singletons. Per the germline V gene, CDR1 is WSHSY and CDR2 is SAAADI. This CDR3 region has 14 residues. The data were obtained in a study of T cell responses to AZD1222 COVID-19 vaccine. Second-dose groups at about 4 or about 12 weeks were pooled. Study observations and caveats: Sampled repertoires all dated from after the peak T cell response. Two doses of AZD1222 preceded a rise in Spike-specific TCR breadth and depth. Donors were mostly white British, more females; clonal diversity possibly underestimated.

V gene TRBV10-2 combines with J gene TRBJ1-2, with D unresolved. The sample here was peripheral blood, taken 28 days after the second AZD1222 dose. The clonotype comes from an adult who received the AZD1222 COVID-19 vaccine. DNA for the CDR3: TGCGCCAGCAGTGAAGGGTTCGGGTCCTATGGCTCCACCTTC. Translated, it gives CASSEGFGSYGSTF.